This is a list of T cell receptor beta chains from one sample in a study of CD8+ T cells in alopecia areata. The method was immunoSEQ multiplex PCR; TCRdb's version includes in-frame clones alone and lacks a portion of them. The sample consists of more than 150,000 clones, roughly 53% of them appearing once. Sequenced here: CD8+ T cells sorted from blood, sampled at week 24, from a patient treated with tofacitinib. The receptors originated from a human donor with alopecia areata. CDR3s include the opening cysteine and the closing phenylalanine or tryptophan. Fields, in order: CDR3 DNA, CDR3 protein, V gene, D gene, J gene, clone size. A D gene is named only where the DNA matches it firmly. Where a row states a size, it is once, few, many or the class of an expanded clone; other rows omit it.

CDR3nt: TGTGCCAGTAGTATCGGGAATGAGCAGTTCTTC
CDR3aa: CASSIGNEQFF
v_gene: TRBV19
d_gene: NA
j_gene: TRBJ2-1
abundance: NA

CDR3nt: TGTGCCAGCAGCTCGCGAGCGGGGGGTTACCAAGAGACCCAGTACTTC
CDR3aa: CASSSRAGGYQETQYF
v_gene: TRBV7-2
d_gene: TRBD2
j_gene: TRBJ2-5
abundance: NA

CDR3nt: TGTGCCAGCAGCTTGGGTGTCGGTTCCTACAATGAGCAGTTCTTC
CDR3aa: CASSLGVGSYNEQFF
v_gene: TRBV5-6
d_gene: NA
j_gene: TRBJ2-1
abundance: NA

CDR3nt: TGTGCCAGCAGCTTGGAGCCTTACAATGAGCAGTTCTTC
CDR3aa: CASSLEPYNEQFF
v_gene: TRBV11-2
d_gene: NA
j_gene: TRBJ2-1
abundance: NA

CDR3nt: TGTGCCAGCAGCCAAGTGGAGGGCAACGAGCAGTACTTC
CDR3aa: CASSQVEGNEQYF
v_gene: TRBV4-2
d_gene: NA
j_gene: TRBJ2-7
abundance: few

CDR3nt: TGTGCCAGCAGTGAAGGGACAGAGTATGGCTACACCTTC
CDR3aa: CASSEGTEYGYTF
v_gene: TRBV2
d_gene: NA
j_gene: TRBJ1-2
abundance: NA

CDR3nt: TGTGCCAGCAACACCTACGGACGAACGGTTGGCACCGGGGAGCTGTTTTTT
CDR3aa: CASNTYGRTVGTGELFF
v_gene: TRBV5-6
d_gene: NA
j_gene: TRBJ2-2
abundance: NA

CDR3nt: TGTGCCAGCAGCTTGAGGAGCTCTGAAGCTTTCTTT
CDR3aa: CASSLRSSEAFF
v_gene: TRBV5-6
d_gene: NA
j_gene: TRBJ1-1
abundance: few

CDR3nt: TGCGCCAGCAGCGTACCGGGAGCTCTCCACACAGATACGCAGTATTTT
CDR3aa: CASSVPGALHTDTQYF
v_gene: TRBV5-1
d_gene: NA
j_gene: TRBJ2-3
abundance: NA

CDR3nt: TGCAGTGTCTTAGGTGGGGTTCCGTATTTT
CDR3aa: CSVLGGVPYF
v_gene: TRBV20-1
d_gene: NA
j_gene: TRBJ2-3
abundance: few

CDR3nt: TGCGCCAGCAGCCAGGCGAATGCCGCAGATACGCAGTATTTT
CDR3aa: CASSQANAADTQYF
v_gene: TRBV4-1
d_gene: NA
j_gene: TRBJ2-3
abundance: NA

CDR3nt: TGTGCCAGCAGAGGCGGGGAGCTGTTTTTT
CDR3aa: CASRGGELFF
v_gene: TRBV2
d_gene: NA
j_gene: TRBJ2-2
abundance: few

CDR3nt: TGTGCCAGCAGTGTCCTAAGACAGGGATGGAGAGAGACCCAGTACTTC
CDR3aa: CASSVLRQGWRETQYF
v_gene: TRBV25-1
d_gene: TRBD1
j_gene: TRBJ2-5
abundance: few

CDR3nt: TGCGCCAGCAGCCAAGCCCGGGACACTTCCTACGAGCAGTACTTC
CDR3aa: CASSQARDTSYEQYF
v_gene: TRBV4-1
d_gene: NA
j_gene: TRBJ2-7
abundance: NA

CDR3nt: TGTGCCAGCAGCTTAGGGTGGACAGGTGAAGAGACCCAGTACTTC
CDR3aa: CASSLGWTGEETQYF
v_gene: TRBV7-9
d_gene: TRBD1
j_gene: TRBJ2-5
abundance: NA

CDR3nt: TGTGCCAGCAGCTTGTTGGGGACAGCATTCTATGGCTACACCTTC
CDR3aa: CASSLLGTAFYGYTF
v_gene: TRBV13
d_gene: TRBD1
j_gene: TRBJ1-2
abundance: NA

CDR3nt: TGTGCCAGCAGCACCGGCACAGATACGCAGTATTTT
CDR3aa: CASSTGTDTQYF
v_gene: TRBV13
d_gene: NA
j_gene: TRBJ2-3
abundance: NA

CDR3nt: TGTGCCAGCAGCCTCGAAACGGGGGACACAGATACGCAGTATTTT
CDR3aa: CASSLETGDTDTQYF
v_gene: TRBV4-2
d_gene: NA
j_gene: TRBJ2-3
abundance: few

CDR3nt: TGCAGTGCGCGGGCGAAAAATGAGCAGTTCTTC
CDR3aa: CSARAKNEQFF
v_gene: TRBV20-1
d_gene: NA
j_gene: TRBJ2-1
abundance: few

CDR3nt: TGTGCCAGCAGGGATCGGGACAGGGTCTCTGGGGCCAACGTCCTGACTTTC
CDR3aa: CASRDRDRVSGANVLTF
v_gene: TRBV2
d_gene: TRBD1
j_gene: TRBJ2-6
abundance: NA

CDR3nt: TGCGCCAGCAGCTTGAGGGTGCGACAACAAGAGACCCAGTACTTC
CDR3aa: CASSLRVRQQETQYF
v_gene: TRBV5-1
d_gene: NA
j_gene: TRBJ2-5
abundance: NA

CDR3nt: TGTGCCAGCAGCCAAGATGCGGGGGACTACTACGAGCAGTACTTC
CDR3aa: CASSQDAGDYYEQYF
v_gene: TRBV4-2
d_gene: TRBD2
j_gene: TRBJ2-7
abundance: NA

CDR3nt: TGTGCCAGCAGCCTGGGACAGGGGGCATCCTACGAGCAGTACTTC
CDR3aa: CASSLGQGASYEQYF
v_gene: TRBV5-6
d_gene: TRBD1
j_gene: TRBJ2-7
abundance: NA

CDR3nt: TGTGCTAGGGAGCAACACTATGGCTACACCTTC
CDR3aa: CAREQHYGYTF
v_gene: TRBV12-5
d_gene: NA
j_gene: TRBJ1-2
abundance: NA

CDR3nt: TGTGCCTGGAACCCCGGGACAGTTAGCACAGATACGCAGTATTTT
CDR3aa: CAWNPGTVSTDTQYF
v_gene: TRBV30
d_gene: TRBD1
j_gene: TRBJ2-3
abundance: NA

CDR3nt: TGTGCCAGCAGCCAGACTAGCGGGGGGGAGGACATTCAGTACTTC
CDR3aa: CASSQTSGGEDIQYF
v_gene: TRBV4-2
d_gene: TRBD2
j_gene: TRBJ2-4
abundance: NA

CDR3nt: TGTGCCTGGAGTTCACAGGGGGATGAGCAGTTCTTC
CDR3aa: CAWSSQGDEQFF
v_gene: TRBV30
d_gene: TRBD1
j_gene: TRBJ2-1
abundance: NA

CDR3nt: TGTGCCAGCAGCTTGGGGGACGGCTACGAGCAGTACTTC
CDR3aa: CASSLGDGYEQYF
v_gene: TRBV5-6
d_gene: NA
j_gene: TRBJ2-7
abundance: NA

CDR3nt: TGCAGCGTTGATCCTCAACAGGGGGCATATGGAGCTTTCTTT
CDR3aa: CSVDPQQGAYGAFF
v_gene: TRBV29-1
d_gene: TRBD1
j_gene: TRBJ1-1
abundance: NA

CDR3nt: TGCAGCGTATTACAGGGGACTGGCTACACCTTC
CDR3aa: CSVLQGTGYTF
v_gene: TRBV29-1
d_gene: TRBD1
j_gene: TRBJ1-2
abundance: few

CDR3nt: TGCGCCAGCAGCCTGGACAGGGGAAGGTCCTACGAGCAGTACTTC
CDR3aa: CASSLDRGRSYEQYF
v_gene: TRBV5-1
d_gene: TRBD1
j_gene: TRBJ2-7
abundance: NA

CDR3nt: TGTGCCAGCAGCCCAGTTGTCACTGAAGCTTTCTTT
CDR3aa: CASSPVVTEAFF
v_gene: TRBV7-9
d_gene: NA
j_gene: TRBJ1-1
abundance: NA

CDR3nt: TGTGCCTGGAGTGTTGAGCTCGGCGTAAACTACGAGCAGTACTTC
CDR3aa: CAWSVELGVNYEQYF
v_gene: TRBV30
d_gene: NA
j_gene: TRBJ2-7
abundance: NA

CDR3nt: TGTGCCTGGAGTGGACAGGGTAAGAATCAGCCCCAGCATTTT
CDR3aa: CAWSGQGKNQPQHF
v_gene: TRBV30
d_gene: TRBD1
j_gene: TRBJ1-5
abundance: NA

CDR3nt: TGTGCCAGCAGTACCCGAAGGAATGAGCAGTTCTTC
CDR3aa: CASSTRRNEQFF
v_gene: TRBV27
d_gene: NA
j_gene: TRBJ2-1
abundance: few

CDR3nt: TGTGCCAGCAGCGGTAAGACCCAGTACTTC
CDR3aa: CASSGKTQYF
v_gene: TRBV9
d_gene: NA
j_gene: TRBJ2-5
abundance: few

CDR3nt: TGTGCCAGCAGCCCGGGGCTGAACACTGAAGCTTTCTTT
CDR3aa: CASSPGLNTEAFF
v_gene: TRBV13
d_gene: NA
j_gene: TRBJ1-1
abundance: NA

CDR3nt: TGTGCCAGCAGCCAAGATCGAGGACAGGGGCTGAACACTGAAGCTTTCTTT
CDR3aa: CASSQDRGQGLNTEAFF
v_gene: TRBV4-2
d_gene: TRBD1
j_gene: TRBJ1-1
abundance: few

CDR3nt: TGTGCCAGCAGCTACCGGGGGGGCGTCACAGATACGCAGTATTTT
CDR3aa: CASSYRGGVTDTQYF
v_gene: TRBV7-9
d_gene: TRBD2
j_gene: TRBJ2-3
abundance: few

CDR3nt: TGCAGCGTTCCGGGGGGATTCTTT
CDR3aa: CSVPGGFF
v_gene: TRBV29-1
d_gene: NA
j_gene: TRBJ1-6
abundance: NA

CDR3nt: TGTGCCTGGATCAAACCCAGGGGTTTGAACTATGGCTACACCTTC
CDR3aa: CAWIKPRGLNYGYTF
v_gene: TRBV30
d_gene: NA
j_gene: TRBJ1-2
abundance: NA

CDR3nt: TGTGCCAGCAGCCCCAGCAGCTCCTACGAGCAGTACTTC
CDR3aa: CASSPSSSYEQYF
v_gene: TRBV13
d_gene: NA
j_gene: TRBJ2-7
abundance: NA

CDR3nt: TGTGCCAGCAGCCCAGGGGTCAGGGACACTGAAGCTTTCTTT
CDR3aa: CASSPGVRDTEAFF
v_gene: TRBV5-6
d_gene: NA
j_gene: TRBJ1-1
abundance: few

CDR3nt: TGTGCCAGCGCGTCGCTAGCGGGGGGCCCCCCAGATACGCAGTATTTT
CDR3aa: CASASLAGGPPDTQYF
v_gene: TRBV5-6
d_gene: TRBD2
j_gene: TRBJ2-3
abundance: NA

CDR3nt: TGTGCCAGCATCCCCACCGGGACAGGGGTCACTGAAGCTTTCTTT
CDR3aa: CASIPTGTGVTEAFF
v_gene: TRBV5-4
d_gene: TRBD1
j_gene: TRBJ1-1
abundance: few

CDR3nt: TGTGCCAGCAGCCAAGATGACAGGGCGTTCATGAACACTGAAGCTTTCTTT
CDR3aa: CASSQDDRAFMNTEAFF
v_gene: TRBV14
d_gene: TRBD1
j_gene: TRBJ1-1
abundance: NA

CDR3nt: TGTGCCAGCAGCCAAGATGAGGGCCTCCCCGCCGGGGAGCTGTTTTTT
CDR3aa: CASSQDEGLPAGELFF
v_gene: TRBV14
d_gene: NA
j_gene: TRBJ2-2
abundance: NA

CDR3nt: TGTGCCAGCAGTTTGATGGGGTATAGCAATCAGCCCCAGCATTTT
CDR3aa: CASSLMGYSNQPQHF
v_gene: TRBV27
d_gene: NA
j_gene: TRBJ1-5
abundance: few

CDR3nt: TGCGCCAGCAGCCATGACACCGATAGCTCCTACAATGAGCAGTTCTTC
CDR3aa: CASSHDTDSSYNEQFF
v_gene: TRBV4-1
d_gene: NA
j_gene: TRBJ2-1
abundance: few

CDR3nt: TGTGCCTGGAGTGTGGTGGGCAATCAGCCCCAGCATTTT
CDR3aa: CAWSVVGNQPQHF
v_gene: TRBV30
d_gene: NA
j_gene: TRBJ1-5
abundance: NA

CDR3nt: TGTGCCAGCAGCCGGGAGGCTGAAGCTTTCTTT
CDR3aa: CASSREAEAFF
v_gene: TRBV6-6
d_gene: NA
j_gene: TRBJ1-1
abundance: few

CDR3nt: TGTGCCAGCAGCCAAGTGCACAGCTCACCCCTCCACTTT
CDR3aa: CASSQVHSSPLHF
v_gene: TRBV14
d_gene: NA
j_gene: TRBJ1-6
abundance: NA

CDR3nt: TGCGCCAGCAGCGTCACCGGGGAGCTGTTTTTT
CDR3aa: CASSVTGELFF
v_gene: TRBV4-1
d_gene: NA
j_gene: TRBJ2-2
abundance: NA

CDR3nt: TGTGCCAGCTCACCAGGTTCCTACGAGCAGTACTTC
CDR3aa: CASSPGSYEQYF
v_gene: TRBV18
d_gene: NA
j_gene: TRBJ2-7
abundance: NA

CDR3nt: TGTGCCAGCAGCTTAGGGGGAGAGCAGTTCTTC
CDR3aa: CASSLGGEQFF
v_gene: TRBV11-3
d_gene: NA
j_gene: TRBJ2-1
abundance: NA

CDR3nt: TGTGCCAGCAGCCCGCCCGGGACAGGGGGCAGAGGCTACACCTTC
CDR3aa: CASSPPGTGGRGYTF
v_gene: TRBV7-9
d_gene: TRBD1
j_gene: TRBJ1-2
abundance: few

CDR3nt: TGTGCCTGGGGAAGCTACGAGCAGTACTTC
CDR3aa: CAWGSYEQYF
v_gene: TRBV30
d_gene: NA
j_gene: TRBJ2-7
abundance: few

CDR3nt: TGTGCCTGGCGTCCGGGGGGGCTGGAATCCGAGCAGTACTTC
CDR3aa: CAWRPGGLESEQYF
v_gene: TRBV30
d_gene: TRBD2
j_gene: TRBJ2-7
abundance: NA

CDR3nt: TGTGCCAGCAGAGGACAGGGAGGATTCGGTGGCTACACCTTC
CDR3aa: CASRGQGGFGGYTF
v_gene: TRBV7-9
d_gene: TRBD1
j_gene: TRBJ1-2
abundance: NA

CDR3nt: TGTGCCTGGAGAATAATCCACCGCAGAAACTATGGCTACACCTTC
CDR3aa: CAWRIIHRRNYGYTF
v_gene: TRBV30
d_gene: NA
j_gene: TRBJ1-2
abundance: NA